Included here is one TCR beta chain sequence, with context. Per the germline V gene, CDR1 is SNHLY and CDR2 is FYNNEI. The CDR3 covers 14 residues. V lost 6 bases, J lost 6 bases, and 14 bases lay in between. The authors' processing: For nucleated cells, counts were estimated from reference gene primer amplification. Assay used: immunoSEQ multiplex PCR; TCRdb lists only in-frame clones, some missing. The DNA gave D and trimming, while V, J and clone size come from that table. The sample has 110,000 to 150,000 clones, 79% seen once. This entry belongs to a study of blood T cell repertoires in COVID-19. The TCR comes from a woman in her sixties or seventies with COVID-19, enrolled during active disease. The chain carries TRBV2 and TRBJ2-2, with D perhaps TRBD2 (7 bases). Sequenced sample: peripheral blood. The DNA for the CDR3 is TGTGCCAGCAGAGAGGGGGGGCGCCCCGGGGAGCTGTTTTTT. It yields the protein CASREGGRPGELFF.